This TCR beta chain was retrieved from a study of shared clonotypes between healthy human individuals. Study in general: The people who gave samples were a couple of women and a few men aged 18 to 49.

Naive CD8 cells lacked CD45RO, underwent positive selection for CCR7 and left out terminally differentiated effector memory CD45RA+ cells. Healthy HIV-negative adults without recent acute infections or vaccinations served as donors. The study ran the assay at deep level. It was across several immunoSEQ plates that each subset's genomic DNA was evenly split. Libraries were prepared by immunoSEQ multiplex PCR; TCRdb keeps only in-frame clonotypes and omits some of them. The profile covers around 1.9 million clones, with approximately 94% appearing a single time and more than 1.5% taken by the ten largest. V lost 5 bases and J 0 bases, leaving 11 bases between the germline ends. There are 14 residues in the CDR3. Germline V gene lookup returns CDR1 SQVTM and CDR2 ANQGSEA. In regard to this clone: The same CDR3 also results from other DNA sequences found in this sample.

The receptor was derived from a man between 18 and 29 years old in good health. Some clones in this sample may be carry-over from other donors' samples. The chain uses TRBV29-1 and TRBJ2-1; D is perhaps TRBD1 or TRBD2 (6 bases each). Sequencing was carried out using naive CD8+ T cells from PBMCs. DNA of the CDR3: TGCAGCGTTTTAGGGGGGAGCTCCTACAATGAGCAGTTCTTC. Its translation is CSVLGGSSYNEQFF.